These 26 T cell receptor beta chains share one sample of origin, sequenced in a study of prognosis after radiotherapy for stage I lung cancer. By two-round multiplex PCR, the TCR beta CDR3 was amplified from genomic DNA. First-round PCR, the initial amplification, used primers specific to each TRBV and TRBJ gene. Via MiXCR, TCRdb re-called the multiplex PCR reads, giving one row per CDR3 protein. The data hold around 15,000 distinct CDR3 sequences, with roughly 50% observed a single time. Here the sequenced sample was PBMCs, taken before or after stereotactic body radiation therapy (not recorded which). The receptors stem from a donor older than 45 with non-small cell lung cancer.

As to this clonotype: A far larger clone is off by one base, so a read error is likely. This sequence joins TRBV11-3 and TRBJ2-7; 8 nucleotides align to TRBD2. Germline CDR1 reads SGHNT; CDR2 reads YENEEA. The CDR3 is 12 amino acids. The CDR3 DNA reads TGTGCCAGCACCATAACGGGGGGGGAGCAGCACTTC. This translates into CASTITGGEQHF.

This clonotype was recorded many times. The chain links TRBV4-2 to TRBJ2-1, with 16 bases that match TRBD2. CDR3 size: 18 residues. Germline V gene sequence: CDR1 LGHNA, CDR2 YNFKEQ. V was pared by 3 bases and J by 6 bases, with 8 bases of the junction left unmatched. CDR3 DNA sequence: TGTGCCAGCAGCCACTCGGGACTAGCGGGAGGGATTCGCAATGAGCAGTTCTTC. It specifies CASSHSGLAGGIRNEQFF.

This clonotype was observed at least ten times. CDR3 in DNA: TGTGCCAGCAGTTTAAGGGGGATTGGCAATCAGCCCCAGCATTTT. It codes for CASSLRGIGNQPQHF. V is TRBV12-3 or TRBV12-4 and J is TRBJ1-5; possible D gene TRBD1, 6 bases. CDR3 length: 15 residues. V was cut by 2 bases and J by 2 bases, with 10 bases left in between.

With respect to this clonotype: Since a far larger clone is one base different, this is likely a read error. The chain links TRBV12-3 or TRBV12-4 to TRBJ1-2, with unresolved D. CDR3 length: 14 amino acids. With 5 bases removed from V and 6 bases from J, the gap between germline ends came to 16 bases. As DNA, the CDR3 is TGTGCCAGCAGTGTCCTCCCATTCTCAAATGGCTACACCTTC. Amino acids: CASSVLPFSNGYTF.

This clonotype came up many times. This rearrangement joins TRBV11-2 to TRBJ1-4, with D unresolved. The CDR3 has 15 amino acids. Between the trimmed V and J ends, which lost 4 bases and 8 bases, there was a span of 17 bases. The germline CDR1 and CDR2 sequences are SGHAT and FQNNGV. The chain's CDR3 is CASSSSGQLDEKLFF. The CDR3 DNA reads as TGTGCCAGCAGCTCTAGCGGTCAGTTAGACGAAAAACTGTTTTTT.

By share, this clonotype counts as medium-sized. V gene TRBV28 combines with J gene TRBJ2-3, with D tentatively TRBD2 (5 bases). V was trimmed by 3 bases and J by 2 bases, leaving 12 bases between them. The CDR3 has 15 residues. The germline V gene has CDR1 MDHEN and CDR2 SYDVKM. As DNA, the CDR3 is TGTGCCAGCAGTTTGCCTTCGGGGATCACAGATACGCAGTATTTT. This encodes CASSLPSGITDTQYF.

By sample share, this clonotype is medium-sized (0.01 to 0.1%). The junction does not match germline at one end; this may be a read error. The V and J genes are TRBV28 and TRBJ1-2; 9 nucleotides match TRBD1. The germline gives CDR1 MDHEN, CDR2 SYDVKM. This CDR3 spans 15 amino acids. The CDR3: CASSTAGQGHYGYTF. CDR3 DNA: TGTGCCAGCAGTACAGCGGGACAGGGACACTATGGCTACACTTTC.

DNA of the CDR3: TGCAGTGCTAGTCCCCGAACCTACGAGCAGTACTTC. Its protein is CSASPRTYEQYF. J is TRBJ2-7 and V is TRBV20-1; D ambiguous. CDR1 and CDR2 from the germline V gene are DFQATT and SNEGSKA (reference sequence). The length of the CDR3 is 12 residues. Trimming took off 3 bases at V and 2 bases at J, with 8 bases between the two ends.

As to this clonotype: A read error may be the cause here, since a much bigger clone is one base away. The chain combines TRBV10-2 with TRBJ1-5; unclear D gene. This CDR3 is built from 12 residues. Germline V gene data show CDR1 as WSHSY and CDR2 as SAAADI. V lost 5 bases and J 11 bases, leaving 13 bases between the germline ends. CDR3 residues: CASSPRRQTQHF. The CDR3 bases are TGCGCCAGCAGTCCCCGGAGGCAGACCCAGCATTTT.

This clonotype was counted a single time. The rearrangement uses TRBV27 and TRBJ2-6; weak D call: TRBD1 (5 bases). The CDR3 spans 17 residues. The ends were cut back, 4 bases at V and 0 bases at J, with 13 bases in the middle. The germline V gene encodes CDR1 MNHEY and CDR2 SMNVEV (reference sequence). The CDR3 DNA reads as TGTGCCAGCAGTTGGGGCCAGGGCAACTCTGGGGCCAACGTCCTGACTTTC. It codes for CASSWGQGNSGANVLTF.

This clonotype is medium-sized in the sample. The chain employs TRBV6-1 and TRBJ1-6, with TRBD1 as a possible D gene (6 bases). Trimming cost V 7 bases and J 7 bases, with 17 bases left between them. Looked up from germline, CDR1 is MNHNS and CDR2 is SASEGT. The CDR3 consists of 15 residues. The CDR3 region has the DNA TGTGCCAGCACCCGGGACACATCAGGCAATTCACCCCTCCACTTT. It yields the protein CASTRDTSGNSPLHF.

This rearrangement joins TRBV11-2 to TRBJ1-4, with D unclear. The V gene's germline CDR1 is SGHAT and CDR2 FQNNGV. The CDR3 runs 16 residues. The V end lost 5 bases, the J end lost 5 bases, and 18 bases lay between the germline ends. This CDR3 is CASSHPWSGLNEKLFF. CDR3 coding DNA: TGTGCCAGCAGCCACCCGTGGTCGGGGTTGAATGAAAAACTGTTTTTT.

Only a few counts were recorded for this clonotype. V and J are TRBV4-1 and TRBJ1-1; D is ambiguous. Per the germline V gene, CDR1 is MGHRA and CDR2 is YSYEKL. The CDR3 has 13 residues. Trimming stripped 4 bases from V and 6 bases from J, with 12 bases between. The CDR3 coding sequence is TGCGCCAGCAGCCCCCGGGAGGCGTCTGAAGCTTTCTTT. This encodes CASSPREASEAFF.

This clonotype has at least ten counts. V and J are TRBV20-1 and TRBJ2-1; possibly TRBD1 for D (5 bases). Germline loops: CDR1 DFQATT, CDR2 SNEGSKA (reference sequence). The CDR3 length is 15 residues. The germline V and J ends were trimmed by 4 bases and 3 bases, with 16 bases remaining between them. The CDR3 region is CSANGLGALYNEQFF. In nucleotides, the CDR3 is TGCAGTGCTAACGGGCTAGGGGCGCTCTACAATGAGCAGTTCTTC.

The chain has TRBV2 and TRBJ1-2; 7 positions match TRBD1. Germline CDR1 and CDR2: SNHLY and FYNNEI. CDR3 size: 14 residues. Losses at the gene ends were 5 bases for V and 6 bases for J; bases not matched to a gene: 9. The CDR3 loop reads CASSRDRVGHGYTF. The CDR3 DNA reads TGTGCCAGCAGTCGAGACAGGGTGGGGCATGGCTACACCTTC.

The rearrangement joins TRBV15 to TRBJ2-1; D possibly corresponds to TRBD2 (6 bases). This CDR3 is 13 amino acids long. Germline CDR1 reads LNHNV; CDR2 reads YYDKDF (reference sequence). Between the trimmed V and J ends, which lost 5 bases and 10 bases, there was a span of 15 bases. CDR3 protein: CATSDKRVGEQFF. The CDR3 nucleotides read TGTGCCACCAGCGACAAGCGGGTTGGCGAGCAGTTCTTC.

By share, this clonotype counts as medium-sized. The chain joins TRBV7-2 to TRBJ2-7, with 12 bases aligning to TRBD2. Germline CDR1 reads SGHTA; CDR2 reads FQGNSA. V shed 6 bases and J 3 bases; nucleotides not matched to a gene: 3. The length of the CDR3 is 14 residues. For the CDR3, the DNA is TGTGCCAGCAGTGGGGGACTAGCGGGCTACGAGCAGTACTTC. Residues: CASSGGLAGYEQYF.

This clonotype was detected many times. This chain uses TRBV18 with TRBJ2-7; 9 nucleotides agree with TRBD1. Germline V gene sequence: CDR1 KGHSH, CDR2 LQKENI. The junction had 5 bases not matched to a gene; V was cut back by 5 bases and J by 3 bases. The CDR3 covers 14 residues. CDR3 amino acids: CASSYSTGGYEQYF. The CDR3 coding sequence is TGTGCCAGCTCATATTCGACAGGGGGCTACGAGCAGTACTTC.

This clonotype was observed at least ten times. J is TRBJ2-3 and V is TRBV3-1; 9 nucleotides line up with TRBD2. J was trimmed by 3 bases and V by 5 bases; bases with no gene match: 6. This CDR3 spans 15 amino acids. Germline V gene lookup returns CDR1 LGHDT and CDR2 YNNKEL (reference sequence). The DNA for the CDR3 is TGTGCCAGCAGCGGAATTAGCGGGAGAACAGATACGCAGTATTTT. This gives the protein CASSGISGRTDTQYF.

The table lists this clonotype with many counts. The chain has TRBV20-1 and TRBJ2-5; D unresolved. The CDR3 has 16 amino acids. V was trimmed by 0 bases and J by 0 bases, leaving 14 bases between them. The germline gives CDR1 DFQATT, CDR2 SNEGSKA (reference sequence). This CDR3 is CSARDIGKQYQETQYF. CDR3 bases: TGCAGTGCTAGAGATATCGGCAAGCAGTACCAAGAGACCCAGTACTTC.

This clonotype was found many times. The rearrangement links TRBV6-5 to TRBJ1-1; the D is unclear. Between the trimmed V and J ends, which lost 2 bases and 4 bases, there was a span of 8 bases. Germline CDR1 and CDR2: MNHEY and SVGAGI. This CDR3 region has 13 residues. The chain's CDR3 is CASSYSGFTEAFF. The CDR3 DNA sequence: TGTGCCAGCAGTTACAGCGGATTCACTGAAGCTTTCTTT.

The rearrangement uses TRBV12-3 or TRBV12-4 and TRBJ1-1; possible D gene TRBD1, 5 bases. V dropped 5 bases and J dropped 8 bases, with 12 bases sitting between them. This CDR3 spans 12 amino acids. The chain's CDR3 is CASSPQGGEAFF. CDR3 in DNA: TGTGCCAGCAGTCCGCAGGGAGGAGAAGCTTTCTTT.

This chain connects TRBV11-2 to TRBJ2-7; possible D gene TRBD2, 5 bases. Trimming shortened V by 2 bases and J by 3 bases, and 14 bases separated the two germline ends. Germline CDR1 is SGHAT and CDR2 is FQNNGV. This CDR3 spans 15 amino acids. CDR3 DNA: TGTGCCAGCAGCTTAAGGGCGGTTGGGAGCTACGAGCAGTACTTC. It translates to CASSLRAVGSYEQYF.

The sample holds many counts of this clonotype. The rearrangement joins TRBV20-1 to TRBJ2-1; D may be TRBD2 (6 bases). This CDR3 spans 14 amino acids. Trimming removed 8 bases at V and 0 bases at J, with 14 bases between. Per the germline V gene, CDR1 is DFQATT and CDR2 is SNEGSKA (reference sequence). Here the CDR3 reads CSLATLSSYNEQFF. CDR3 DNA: TGCAGTCTAGCGACACTTAGCTCCTACAATGAGCAGTTCTTC.

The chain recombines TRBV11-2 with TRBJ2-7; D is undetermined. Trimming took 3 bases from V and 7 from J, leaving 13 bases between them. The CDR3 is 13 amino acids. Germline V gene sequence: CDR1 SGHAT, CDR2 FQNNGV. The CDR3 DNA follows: TGTGCCAGCAGCTTCACGGTTCCTGGTGAGCAGTACTTC. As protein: CASSFTVPGEQYF.

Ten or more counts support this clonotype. In DNA form, the CDR3 reads TGCGCCAGCAGTCTCTCAGGGAGTGACAATCAGCCCCAGCATTTT. Its translation is CASSLSGSDNQPQHF. This chain connects TRBV4-1 to TRBJ1-5; D possibly corresponds to TRBD1 (5 bases). Germline V gene sequence: CDR1 MGHRA, CDR2 YSYEKL. The CDR3 has 15 amino acids. Trimming removed 6 bases at V and 3 bases at J, with 15 bases between.